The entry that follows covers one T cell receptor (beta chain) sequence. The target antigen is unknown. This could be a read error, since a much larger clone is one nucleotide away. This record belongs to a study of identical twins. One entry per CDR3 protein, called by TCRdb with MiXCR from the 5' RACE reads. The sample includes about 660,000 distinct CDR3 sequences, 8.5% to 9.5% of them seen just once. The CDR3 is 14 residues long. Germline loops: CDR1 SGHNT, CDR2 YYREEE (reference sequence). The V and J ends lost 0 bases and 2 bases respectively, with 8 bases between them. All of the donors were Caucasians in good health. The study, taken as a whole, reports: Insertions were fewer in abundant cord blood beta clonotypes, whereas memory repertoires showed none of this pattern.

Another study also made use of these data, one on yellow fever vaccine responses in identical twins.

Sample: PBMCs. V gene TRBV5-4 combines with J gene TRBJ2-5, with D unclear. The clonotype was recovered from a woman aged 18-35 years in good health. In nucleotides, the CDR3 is TGTGCCAGCAGCTTGGTCACGGAACAAGAGACCCAGTACTTC. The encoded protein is CASSLVTEQETQYF.